The entry that follows covers one T cell receptor beta chain sequence. This record belongs to a study of shared clonotypes between healthy human individuals. The CDR3 runs 15 residues. J lost 4 bases, V lost 10 bases, and 14 bases had no gene match. CDR1 is SEHNR and CDR2 is FQNEAQ in the germline V gene (reference sequence). Terminally differentiated effector memory CD45RA+ cells were excluded from the naive CD8 cells, which were CD45RO-negative and positively selected for CCR7. Only in-frame clones appear in the TCRdb table, and some are missing; sequencing was by immunoSEQ multiplex PCR. Of around 2.1 million clones in the sample, roughly 91% were seen once.

The V gene is TRBV7-9, the J gene TRBJ2-7; TRBD1 aligns across 9 bases. Sequenced material: naive CD8+ T cells from PBMCs. This receptor was obtained from a man between 18 and 35 years old in good health. Some clones in this sample may be carry-over from other donors' samples. This CDR3 is CATEGLKDRGYEQYF. CDR3 sequence (DNA): TGTGCCACCGAGGGGCTCAAGGACAGGGGATACGAGCAGTACTTC.